The rows below give T cell receptor beta chains drawn from one sample of a study of blood T cell repertoires in COVID-19. Using immunoSEQ multiplex PCR, the repertoire was profiled, and TCRdb retains in-frame clones only, with some absent. This table holds a few hundred thousand clones, about nine tenths found once. The material sequenced was peripheral blood. The receptors were gathered from a man aged 50 or older with active or convalescent COVID-19. Both conserved end residues are part of each CDR3. A D gene is named only where the DNA matches it firmly. A clone size is listed for some rows: how often the clone was seen (once, few, many), or a class if it is expanded.

abundance	v_gene	j_gene	d_gene	CDR3nt	CDR3aa
-	TRBV6-6	TRBJ2-7	-	TGTGCCAGCAGTTCCCCTTACGAGCAGTACTTC	CASSSPYEQYF
few	TRBV6-4	TRBJ2-3	-	TGTGCCAGCAGTGAAGGGAGCGGCCGGTCGGCAGATACGCAGTATTTT	CASSEGSGRSADTQYF
-	TRBV29-1	TRBJ2-2	TRBD2	TGCAGCGTTATGGGGACTAGCGGCCACAGCGGGGAGCTGTTTTTT	CSVMGTSGHSGELFF
-	TRBV6-5	TRBJ1-6	-	TGTGCCAGCAGGGACAGTAATAATTCACCCCTCCACTTT	CASRDSNNSPLHF
-	TRBV5-1	TRBJ1-4	-	TGCGCCAGCAGCTCGCCGGGATATAATGAAAAACTGTTTTTT	CASSSPGYNEKLFF
once	TRBV28	TRBJ2-5	-	TGTGCCAGCAGCCCCCACGGAGGTTCGGAGACCCAGTACTTC	CASSPHGGSETQYF
few	TRBV18	TRBJ1-5	-	TGTGCCAGCTCACCAACTTCAGGGAACAATCAGCCCCAGCATTTT	CASSPTSGNNQPQHF
-	TRBV2	TRBJ2-1	TRBD2	TGTGCCAGCACGGGGGGACTAGCGGGCATCGTAACCTCCTACAATGAGCAGTTCTTC	CASTGGLAGIVTSYNEQFF
-	TRBV10-3	TRBJ1-3	TRBD1	TGTGCCGTGCAGGGGGCCGGAAACACCATATATTTT	CAVQGAGNTIYF
-	TRBV10-2	TRBJ1-1	TRBD1	TGCGCCAGCAGGGGACAGGGATGGGGCACTGAAGCTTTCTTT	CASRGQGWGTEAFF
-	TRBV5-1	TRBJ1-2	TRBD1	TGCGCCAGCAGCTTGGAAGGCAGGGGGCCGTTTGGCTACACCTTC	CASSLEGRGPFGYTF
-	TRBV3-1/TRBV3-2	TRBJ2-2	-	TGTGCCAGCAGCCAAGCTCCCGGGACATATGGTACCGGGGAGCTGTTTTTT	CASSQAPGTYGTGELFF
-	TRBV2	TRBJ1-3	TRBD1	TGTGCCAGCAGTGCCAACAGGGGAGGAAACACCATATATTTT	CASSANRGGNTIYF
-	TRBV6-6	TRBJ1-1	-	TGTGCCAGCAGGCCTAGGACAGAAACATCGAACACTGAAGCTTTCTTT	CASRPRTETSNTEAFF
-	TRBV7-6	TRBJ2-5	TRBD1	TGTGCCAGCAGCTGGGGGACAGGGGGCGCGGAGACCCAGTACTTC	CASSWGTGGAETQYF
-	TRBV18	TRBJ1-2	TRBD1	TGTGCCAGCTCACCGCCCGGGACAGCGTTCTATGGCTACACCTTC	CASSPPGTAFYGYTF
-	TRBV18	TRBJ1-3	TRBD1	TGTGCCAGCTCTCCGGACAGGGGAGGAAACACCATATATTTT	CASSPDRGGNTIYF
once	TRBV6-6	TRBJ2-2	TRBD2	TGTGCCAGCAGGCAAACTAGCGGGGGTTCAGGGGAGCTGTTTTTT	CASRQTSGGSGELFF
once	TRBV28	TRBJ2-2	TRBD2	TGTGCCAGCATCAACCACGGGACTAGCGGCACCGGGGAGCTGTTTTTT	CASINHGTSGTGELFF
-	TRBV14	TRBJ1-3	-	TGTGCCAGCAGCCAAGAAAGCATCGCCATATATTTT	CASSQESIAIYF
-	TRBV30	TRBJ2-1	TRBD2	TGTGCCTGGAGTGACGGGACTAGCGCCCACAATGAGCAGTTCTTC	CAWSDGTSAHNEQFF
-	TRBV2	TRBJ2-3	-	TGTGCCGGTTCTCGGGGGGCCGCCTCCGATACGCAGTATTTT	CAGSRGAASDTQYF
-	TRBV3-1/TRBV3-2	TRBJ2-2	-	TGTGCCAGCAGAGACATAAGGGGATCGAACACCGGGGAGCTGTTTTTT	CASRDIRGSNTGELFF
-	TRBV30	TRBJ2-7	TRBD2	TGTGCCTGGAGGTTCAGAGTTTTTGCGGGAGAGGCGCTAGGAAGATACGAGCAGTACTTC	CAWRFRVFAGEALGRYEQYF
-	TRBV6-5	TRBJ1-4	TRBD1	TGTGCCAGCAGCATGACAGGGTTGGGTAATGAAAAACTGTTTTTT	CASSMTGLGNEKLFF
-	TRBV4-1	TRBJ2-3	TRBD2	TGCGCCAGCAGCCAACTAATCACTAGCGGGAGGACAGATACGCAGTATTTT	CASSQLITSGRTDTQYF
-	TRBV28	TRBJ1-1	-	TGTGCCAGCAGTCAACCGACAGCGAACACTGAAGCTTTCTTT	CASSQPTANTEAFF
-	TRBV10-3	TRBJ2-3	-	TGTGCCATCAGATTACAGGGAGATACGCAGTATTTT	CAIRLQGDTQYF
-	TRBV27	TRBJ1-1	TRBD1	TGTGCCAGCAGTTTTGTGGACAGGGGGCACGCTTTCTTT	CASSFVDRGHAFF
-	TRBV15	TRBJ2-1	TRBD1	TGTGCCACCAGCAGTGACAGGGGGTCCTACAATGAGCAGTTCTTC	CATSSDRGSYNEQFF
-	TRBV19	TRBJ1-5	-	TGTGCCAGTAGTATAGACCACACAGGTAGCAATCAGCCCCAGCATTTT	CASSIDHTGSNQPQHF
-	TRBV19	TRBJ1-3	-	TGTGCCAGTAGTTCCGCGCCATTTGGAAACACCATATATTTT	CASSSAPFGNTIYF
-	TRBV6-6	TRBJ2-7	-	TGTGCCAGCAGTTACACCACCGACAGAGGCGAGCAGTACTTC	CASSYTTDRGEQYF
-	TRBV2	TRBJ1-2	TRBD1	TGTGCCAGCAGAGACACAGGGGGGGCTAACTATGGCTACACCTTC	CASRDTGGANYGYTF
-	TRBV2	TRBJ1-4	TRBD1	TGTGCCAGCAGGGACAGGGAGAATGAAAAACTGTTTTTT	CASRDRENEKLFF
once	TRBV30	TRBJ1-3	-	TGTGCCGGAGGACAGCCGAACACCATATATTTT	CAGGQPNTIYF
-	TRBV7-8	TRBJ2-5	-	TGTGCCAGCAGCTTAATGGTTAGCCCCAACCAAGAGACCCAGTACTTC	CASSLMVSPNQETQYF
-	TRBV28	TRBJ2-7	-	TGTGCCAGCAGTTTAACACCTGGTTACGAGCAGTACTTC	CASSLTPGYEQYF
-	TRBV12-3/TRBV12-4	TRBJ1-2	-	TGTGCCAGCAGTTTGGGCAGCAGAGGCTACACCTTC	CASSLGSRGYTF
-	TRBV7-8	TRBJ1-5	TRBD1	TGTGCCAGCAGCCCTACGGTCATAACAGGGGGCCCAAGCGATCAGCCCCAGCATTTT	CASSPTVITGGPSDQPQHF
-	TRBV2	TRBJ1-2	TRBD1	TGTGCCAGCGGGGGACAGGGGCCACAAGAAGGCTACACCTTC	CASGGQGPQEGYTF
-	TRBV4-3	TRBJ1-4	-	TGCGCCAGCACGAGGAGGCCGATTCGGTCTAATGAAAAACTGTTTTTT	CASTRRPIRSNEKLFF
-	TRBV11-2	TRBJ2-3	TRBD2	TGTGCCAGCAGCTTGAGTCTAGCGGTAGATACGCAGTATTTT	CASSLSLAVDTQYF
once	TRBV19	TRBJ1-1	-	TGTGCCAGCACGAAGCAGGAGAACACTGAAGCTTTCTTT	CASTKQENTEAFF
-	TRBV27	TRBJ1-6	TRBD1	TGTGCCAGCAGGGACAGGGAGGTTCGACCCCTCCACTTT	CASRDREVRPLHF
-	TRBV5-1	TRBJ2-2	TRBD1	TGCGCCAGCAGCGTACAGGGGTACACCGGGGAGCTGTTTTTT	CASSVQGYTGELFF